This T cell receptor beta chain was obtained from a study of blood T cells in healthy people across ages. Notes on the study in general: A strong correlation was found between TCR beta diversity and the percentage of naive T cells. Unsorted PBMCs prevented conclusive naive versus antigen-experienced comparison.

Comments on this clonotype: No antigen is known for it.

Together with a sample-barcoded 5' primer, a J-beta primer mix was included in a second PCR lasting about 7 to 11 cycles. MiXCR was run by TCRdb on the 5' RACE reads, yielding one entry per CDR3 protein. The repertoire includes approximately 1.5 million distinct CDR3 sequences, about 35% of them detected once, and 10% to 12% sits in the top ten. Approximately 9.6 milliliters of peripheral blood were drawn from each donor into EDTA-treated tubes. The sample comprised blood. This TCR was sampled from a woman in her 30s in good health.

CDR3: CASGFEGEQYF. The CDR3 nucleotides read TGTGCCAGCGGTTTCGAGGGGGAACAGTACTTC. V is TRBV7-9 and J is TRBJ2-5, with D possibly being TRBD1 (6 bases). The V and J ends lost 8 bases and 11 bases respectively, with 15 bases between them. The CDR3 is 11 amino acids. The germline V gene has CDR1 SEHNR and CDR2 FQNEAQ (reference sequence).